A single sample gave rise to the 21 T cell receptor beta chains below, sequenced in a study of sequential checkpoint blockade in melanoma. The data were produced by immunoSEQ multiplex PCR, yet TCRdb's version contains in-frame clones alone and is incomplete. This sample carries about 5,100 clones, over 70% of them seen once, and the ten largest clones take roughly half. Specified treatment: randomized to nivolumab then ipilimumab (arm A) or the reverse (arm B). The sequencing here drew on CD8+ T cells sorted from blood (inferred from file names), taken from a patient given nivolumab and ipilimumab in sequence. The receptors derive from a human patient with melanoma. Some clones in this sample may be carry-over from other donors' samples.

This chain's CDR3 is CASRSPGSRELFF. The DNA for the CDR3 is TGTGCCAGCAGGTCCCCGGGTAGCAGGGAGCTGTTTTTT. The J gene is TRBJ2-2, the V gene TRBV25-1; D remains ambiguous. This CDR3 spans 13 amino acids. The germline V gene has CDR1 MGHDK and CDR2 SYGVNS. V dropped 6 bases and J dropped 9 bases, with 14 bases sitting between them.

The chain has TRBV6-5 and TRBJ2-5, with 11 nucleotides matching TRBD1. This CDR3 has 14 amino acids. Germline-derived CDR1 and CDR2 are MNHEY and SVGAGI. V lost 4 bases, J lost 7 bases, and 5 bases stayed unmatched. CDR3 DNA sequence: TGTGCCAGCAGTTTAGGACAGGGGGCTGTGACCCAGTACTTC. Translated: CASSLGQGAVTQYF.

The chain employs TRBV4-1 and TRBJ2-2, with 7 bases fitting TRBD2. After removal of 4 bases from V and 0 bases from J, the junction contained 11 bases not matched to a gene. The CDR3 loop spans 18 amino acids. From germline, CDR1 is MGHRA and CDR2 YSYEKL. The chain's CDR3 is CASSPFGGSISNTGELFF. CDR3 in DNA: TGCGCCAGCAGCCCCTTCGGGGGGTCGATTTCGAACACCGGGGAGCTGTTTTTT.

This clone occurred once. The rearrangement uses TRBV7-9 and TRBJ2-7; D is ambiguous. CDR1 and CDR2 from the germline V gene are SEHNR and FQNEAQ (reference sequence). The CDR3 is 13 amino acids. Between the trimmed V and J ends, which lost 1 base and 6 bases, there was a span of 10 bases. DNA for the CDR3: TGTGCCAGCAGCTTAGGGCCCCGAGGCGAGCAGTACTTC. It specifies CASSLGPRGEQYF.

V is TRBV7-2 and J is TRBJ1-4; perhaps TRBD1 as D (5 bases). Trimming cost V 1 base and J 2 bases, with 8 bases left between them. The CDR3 is 15 amino acids. Germline V gene data show CDR1 as SGHTA and CDR2 as FQGNSA. The CDR3 here is CASSLGGLTNEKLFF. CDR3 in DNA: TGTGCCAGCAGCTTAGGGGGACTGACTAATGAAAAACTGTTTTTT.

The chain employs TRBV7-2 and TRBJ2-7; 9 nucleotides match TRBD1. The CDR3 totals 16 residues. Looked up from germline, CDR1 is SGHTA and CDR2 is FQGNSA. The V gene end was trimmed by 4 bases and the J gene end by 2 bases; junction bases not matched to a gene: 9. CDR3 residues: CASSSRDREIPYEQYF. The CDR3 DNA reads as TGTGCCAGCAGCTCGCGGGACAGGGAGATCCCCTACGAGCAGTACTTC.

The V gene is TRBV9, the J gene TRBJ2-2, with 7 bases aligning to TRBD2. The CDR3 loop spans 15 amino acids. Germline CDR1 is SGDLS and CDR2 is YYNGEE. V lost 0 bases and J lost 6; bases outside the gene matches: 5. The CDR3 nucleotides read TGTGCCAGCAGCGTAGGTAGCGGGTCCTCCGGGGAGCTGTTTTTT. Protein product: CASSVGSGSSGELFF. Drawing the rest from reference TRBV9 and TRBJ2-2, the complete variable domain is DSGVTQTPKHLITATGQRVTLRCSPRSGDLSVYWYQQSLDQGLQFLIQYYNGEERAKGNILERFSAQQFPDLHSELNLSSLELGDSALYFCASSVGSGSSGELFFGEGSRLTVL.

This rearrangement joins TRBV5-4 to TRBJ1-5, with 7 positions matching TRBD1. This CDR3 has 13 residues. CDR1 and CDR2 from the germline V gene are SGHNT and YYREEE (reference sequence). V shed 4 bases, J shed 4 bases, and the junction held 2 bases outside the gene matches. CDR3 DNA: TGTGCCAGCAGCGTACAGGGGAATCAGCCCCAGCATTTT. Protein: CASSVQGNQPQHF.

The chain joins TRBV27 to TRBJ1-2; 12 nucleotides match TRBD1. The CDR3 covers 15 residues. CDR1 is MNHEY, CDR2 SMNVEV, per germline (reference sequence). Trimming removed 6 bases from V and 5 bases from J; junction bases left unmatched: 7. The CDR3 DNA reads as TGTGCCAGCAGAGCCGGGACAGGGGGCGTTTATGGCTACACCTTC. Its protein is CASRAGTGGVYGYTF.

This clone was counted a single time. This chain uses TRBV5-1 with TRBJ2-1; 10 bases match TRBD2. This CDR3 spans 19 amino acids. Germline V gene sequence: CDR1 SGHRS, CDR2 YFSETQ. V was clipped by 0 bases and J by 0 bases; unmatched bases: 9. The chain's CDR3 is CASSLEGSGGSSSYNEQFF. In DNA, the CDR3 is TGCGCCAGCAGCTTGGAAGGTAGCGGGGGGTCATCCTCCTACAATGAGCAGTTCTTC.

The chain carries TRBV29-1 and TRBJ1-1; TRBD1 matches 7 bases. Unmatched junction bases numbered 0, after V lost 6 bases and J lost 5 bases. Per the germline V gene, CDR1 is SQVTM and CDR2 is ANQGSEA. This CDR3 region has 10 residues. CDR3 sequence reads: CSVRGTEAFF. CDR3 DNA: TGCAGCGTCAGGGGGACTGAAGCTTTCTTT.

V gene TRBV2 combines with J gene TRBJ2-1; D possibly corresponds to TRBD2 (5 bases). Per germline, CDR1 SNHLY and CDR2 FYNNEI. This CDR3 has 15 residues. The V and J ends lost 6 bases and 0 bases respectively, with 12 bases between them. CDR3 sequence (DNA): TGTGCCAGCAGGAGAGCGGAAAGCTCCTACAATGAGCAGTTCTTC. Protein product: CASRRAESSYNEQFF.

The chain joins TRBV5-1 to TRBJ1-2; a possible D gene is TRBD1 (5 bases). The CDR3 covers 13 residues. The V end lost 2 bases, the J end lost 1 base, and 6 bases lay between the germline ends. In germline, CDR1 is SGHRS, CDR2 YFSETQ. The CDR3 nucleotides are TGCGCCAGCAGCTTAGGGGATAACTATGGCTACACCTTC. Translation gives CASSLGDNYGYTF.

The V and J genes are TRBV27 and TRBJ2-1, with 11 bases identical to TRBD2. The germline CDR1 and CDR2 sequences are MNHEY and SMNVEV (reference sequence). V gave up 6 bases and J gave up 0 bases; unmatched junction bases: 7. The CDR3 loop spans 17 amino acids. CDR3 in amino acids: CASSTTSGVSSYNEQFF. The CDR3, as DNA: TGTGCCAGCAGCACGACTAGCGGGGTGAGCTCCTACAATGAGCAGTTCTTC.

V is TRBV28 and J is TRBJ1-1, with a possible D match to TRBD1 (5 bases). The CDR3 runs to 14 residues. Trimming took off 2 bases at V and 1 base at J, with 8 bases between the two ends. Germline CDR1 reads MDHEN; CDR2 reads SYDVKM. CDR3 DNA sequence: TGTGCCAGCAGTTTAGGGGCCAGGAACACTGAAGCTTTCTTT. It yields the protein CASSLGARNTEAFF.

This clone was found a few times. The CDR3 DNA reads TGTGCCAGCAGCCAAGAGCGAAGGACTCAAGAGACCCAGTACTTC. As protein: CASSQERRTQETQYF. The chain links TRBV4-2 to TRBJ2-5; the D gene is possibly TRBD2 (5 bases). With 0 bases removed from V and 2 bases from J, the gap between germline ends came to 10 bases. The CDR3 is 15 amino acids. Germline V gives CDR1 LGHNA, CDR2 YNFKEQ.

The chain carries TRBV7-9 and TRBJ2-7; the D gene is possibly TRBD2 (6 bases). Germline assignment: CDR1 SEHNR and CDR2 FQNEAQ (reference sequence). This CDR3 has 14 residues. V lost 3 bases and J 2 bases, leaving 11 bases between the germline ends. This CDR3 is CASSFPGLPYEQYF. CDR3 sequence (DNA): TGTGCCAGCAGCTTCCCGGGACTCCCCTACGAGCAGTACTTC.

The chain combines TRBV2 with TRBJ2-7, with 7 bases aligning to TRBD1. Trimming at V came to 7 bases and at J to 7 bases, leaving 16 bases not matched to a gene. This CDR3 has 15 amino acids. Germline assignment: CDR1 SNHLY and CDR2 FYNNEI. Here the CDR3 DNA reads TGTGCCAGCAATGGGGGACAGACCCTGGCTGTTGAGCAGTACTTC. Translating gives CASNGGQTLAVEQYF.

J is TRBJ2-5 and V is TRBV2; weak D call: TRBD2 (7 bases). This CDR3 is built from 15 residues. With 7 bases removed from V and 7 bases from J, the gap between germline ends came to 22 bases. CDR1 is SNHLY, CDR2 FYNNEI, per germline. CDR3 sequence reads: CASKMDPAGAWTQYF. CDR3 sequence (DNA): TGTGCCAGCAAGATGGACCCGGCGGGGGCATGGACCCAGTACTTC.

This clone was observed a few times. A read error may be the cause here, since a much bigger clone is one base away. V is TRBV27 and J is TRBJ1-2; tentatively, D is TRBD1 (5 bases). Germline CDR1 reads MNHEY; CDR2 reads SMNVEV (reference sequence). There are 15 residues in the CDR3. DNA for the CDR3: TGTGCCAGCAGTCAGCGGGCGGAGGGGCTCTATCGCTACACCTTC. Protein sequence: CASSQRAEGLYRYTF.

A note on this clone: This likely stems from a read error, as it lies one base from a far larger clone. The chain recombines TRBV15 with TRBJ2-5; possibly TRBD2 for D (6 bases). Germline CDR1 is LNHNV and CDR2 is YYDKDF (reference sequence). This CDR3 region has 13 residues. The CDR3: CATSRTGGETRYF. CDR3 DNA sequence: TGTGCCACCAGCAGGACGGGCGGGGAGACCCGGTACTTC.